The following is a T cell receptor (beta chain) sequence with its context. Its target is not known. Memory CD4+ T cells were sorted as CD4+CD45RO+CD25- cells. Germline CDR1 is SGHTA and CDR2 is FQGTGA. V lost 0 bases, J lost 8 bases, and 0 bases stayed unmatched. The CDR3 covers 13 residues. After constant-region reverse-primer amplification, full-length variable regions underwent semi-nested PCR with Nested Universal Primer A. TCRdb reprocessed the 5' RACE reads with MiXCR, giving one entry per CDR3 protein. The sample lists several thousand distinct CDR3 sequences; about three quarters were seen once. Findings and caveats of the study: Tumor Tregs overlapped most with tumor, then blood, naive CD4+ cells. In terms of TCR gene usage, tumor memory CD4+ T cells clustered together with blood and lymph node memory CD4+ cells, as well as with lymph node naive CD4+ cells.

This TCR came from a female donor with breast cancer. Material: memory CD4+ T cells sorted from a lymph node. The subset is: memory CD4+ T cells, CD4+CD45RO+CD25-. The rearrangement uses TRBV7-3 and TRBJ2-2; 7 bases line up with TRBD2. The CDR3 sequence is CASSLTGRGELFF. DNA for the CDR3: TGTGCCAGCAGCTTAACCGGGAGGGGGGAGCTGTTTTTT.